This T cell receptor beta chain is from a study of blood T cell repertoires in COVID-19. Study-wide context: Material from acute and convalescent COVID-19 was sourced from the United States, Italy and Spain. PBMCs, B-cell-depleted T cells, or T cells provided the cDNA or gDNA that made up the material.

Source study methods: Amplification with reference gene primers provided the estimates of nucleated cell counts. Assay used: immunoSEQ multiplex PCR; TCRdb lists only in-frame clones, some missing. That table supplies the V and J calls and clone size; D and trimming were determined from the DNA. Among 90,000 to 100,000 clones listed, 75% to 85% were seen once. This CDR3 region has 12 residues. CDR1 LGHNT and CDR2 FRNRAP come from the germline V gene. The V end was cut by 5 bases, the J end by 10 bases, with 15 bases between. The genes are TRBV12-5 and TRBJ2-7; weak D call: TRBD1 (6 bases). The sequence derives from a man aged 55-75 years with acute or convalescent COVID-19. Source material: peripheral blood. DNA for the CDR3: TGTGCTAGTGGTCTTCGACAGGCCGATCAGTACTTC. This sequence encodes CASGLRQADQYF. Based on the CDR3 plus reference TRBV12-5 and TRBJ2-7, the full variable domain is DARVTQTPRHKVTEMGQEVTMRCQPILGHNTVFWYRQTMMQGLELLAYFRNRAPLDDSGMPKDRFSAEMPDATLATLKIQPSEPRDSAVYFCASGLRQADQYFGPGTRLTVT.